Each of the 32 T cell receptor beta chains below was sequenced from the same sample in a study of T cell responses to AZD1222 COVID-19 vaccine. Clones were sequenced by immunoSEQ multiplex PCR, and TCRdb holds only the in-frame ones, with some missing. The sample holds roughly 140,000 clones, roughly 88% seen once. The sequencing used peripheral blood, collected on day 0 of MenACWY control vaccination. The receptors stem from an adult in good health.

A single count supports this clone. The chain joins TRBV7-3 to TRBJ1-1, with D tentatively TRBD1 (6 bases). Per germline, CDR1 SGHTA and CDR2 FQGTGA. V was clipped by 2 bases and J by 0 bases, with 10 bases between them. The CDR3 length is 15 residues. The CDR3, as DNA: TGTGCCAGCAGCTTAGGGGGCTCCTTGAACACTGAAGCTTTCTTT. Protein: CASSLGGSLNTEAFF.

This chain uses TRBV2 with TRBJ2-3; D unclear. CDR1 and CDR2 from the germline V gene are SNHLY and FYNNEI. The CDR3 consists of 13 residues. V lost 7 bases, J lost 1 base, and 9 bases lay in between. This CDR3 reads CASNILGTDTQYF. CDR3 in DNA: TGTGCCAGCAACATTCTGGGCACAGATACGCAGTATTTT.

The J gene is TRBJ2-5, the V gene TRBV7-3; weak D call: TRBD1 (6 bases). Germline assignment: CDR1 SGHTA and CDR2 FQGTGA. V was clipped by 4 bases and J by 4 bases, with 10 bases between them. The CDR3 is made up of 13 amino acids. Here the CDR3 reads CASSYFRGETQYF. The CDR3 nucleotides read TGTGCCAGCAGCTACTTCAGGGGAGAGACCCAGTACTTC. Full variable domain (outside the CDR3, taken from reference TRBV7-3 and TRBJ2-5): GAGVSQTPSNKVTEKGKYVELRCDPISGHTALYWYRQSLGQGPEFLIYFQGTGAADDSGLPNDRFFAVRPEGSVSTLKIQRTERGDSAVYLCASSYFRGETQYFGPGTRLLVL.

The chain employs TRBV20-1 and TRBJ2-7; 9 nucleotides match TRBD2. The V gene's germline CDR1 is DFQATT and CDR2 SNEGSKA (reference sequence). There are 15 residues in the CDR3. The V and J ends lost 3 bases and 0 bases, in that order; junction bases with no gene match: 6. CDR3 region: CSASSATSGSYEQYF. CDR3 nucleotide sequence: TGCAGTGCTAGTTCCGCGACTAGCGGCTCCTACGAGCAGTACTTC.

The chain uses TRBV30 and TRBJ1-1; the match to TRBD1 covers 7 bases. The CDR3 runs 12 residues. The germline V gene encodes CDR1 GTSNPN and CDR2 SVGIG (reference sequence). Trimming removed 7 bases from V and 4 bases from J; junction bases left unmatched: 6. The CDR3 loop reads CALYRGLTEAFF. The DNA of the CDR3 is TGTGCCTTGTACAGGGGTCTCACTGAAGCTTTCTTT. Supplemented by reference TRBV30 and TRBJ1-1, the full variable domain reads SQTIHQWPATLVQPVGSPLSLECTVEGTSNPNLYWYRQAAGRGLQLLFYSVGIGQISSEVPQNLSASRPQDRQFILSSKKLLLSDSGFYLCALYRGLTEAFFGQGTRLTVV.

The rearrangement joins TRBV24-1 to TRBJ2-3, with TRBD1 identical over 8 bases. Germline V lookup: CDR1 KGHDR, CDR2 SFDVKD. With V trimmed by 2 bases and J by 4 bases, 1 base remained unmatched. The CDR3 covers 14 residues. The CDR3 DNA reads as TGTGCCACCAGTGATTGGACAGGGCCAGATACGCAGTATTTT. It is translated as CATSDWTGPDTQYF.

The rearrangement uses TRBV6-5 and TRBJ1-2, with D unclear. The V gene lost 6 bases and the J gene lost 8 bases, with 16 bases spanning the gap. The CDR3 contains 13 residues. The germline V gene has CDR1 MNHEY and CDR2 SVGAGI. In DNA, the CDR3 is TGTGCCAGCAGCTTAACCTCATTTCGCGGCTACACCTTC. Translating it yields CASSLTSFRGYTF.

This rearrangement joins TRBV9 to TRBJ2-3; D is possibly TRBD2 (5 bases). Germline V lookup: CDR1 SGDLS, CDR2 YYNGEE. Trimming removed 4 bases from V and 1 base from J, with 16 bases in between. CDR3 length: 16 amino acids. This CDR3 is CASSPDSAAGTDTQYF. The CDR3 bases are TGTGCCAGCAGCCCGGACTCGGCTGCCGGCACAGATACGCAGTATTTT.

The chain carries TRBV6-4 and TRBJ1-5, with D hard to call. The CDR3 runs 14 residues. V was clipped by 2 bases and J by 2 bases, with 7 bases between them. Germline CDR1 reads MRHNA; CDR2 reads SNTAGT. The CDR3 region has the DNA TGTGCCAGCAGTGACCGGTGGGGCAATCAGCCCCAGCATTTT. Protein product: CASSDRWGNQPQHF.

The chain uses TRBV4-3 and TRBJ1-1; the D gene is possibly TRBD1 (5 bases). Germline V gene sequence: CDR1 LGHNA, CDR2 YSLEER. The CDR3 contains 14 residues. Trimming left V 0 bases short and J 7 bases short, with 12 bases between. For the CDR3, the DNA is TGCGCCAGCAGCCAAGATAGGGGACGGGGTGAAGCTTTCTTT. Translating gives CASSQDRGRGEAFF.

This clone has only one observation. At one end the junction does not follow the germline gene, possibly because of a read error. The CDR3 is CASSPRGGNNEQFF. CDR3 nucleotides: TGTGCCAGCTCCCCACGAGGAGGAAACAATGAGCAGTTCTTC. The rearrangement links TRBV18 to TRBJ2-1, with D perhaps matching TRBD2 (5 bases). The CDR3 runs to 14 residues. Germline CDR1 and CDR2: KGHSH and LQKENI.

This chain joins TRBV6-2 or TRBV6-3 and TRBJ2-7; tentative D call: TRBD1 (6 bases). V gave up 5 bases and J gave up 0 bases, with 17 bases separating them. The CDR3 consists of 16 residues. Germline CDR1 and CDR2: MNHEY and SVGEGT. CDR3 protein: CASSPSRGLSSYEQYF. The CDR3 coding sequence is TGTGCCAGCAGTCCCTCCAGGGGCCTTAGCTCCTACGAGCAGTACTTC.

This chain joins TRBV2 and TRBJ1-3; possibly TRBD1 for D (6 bases). This CDR3 is 19 amino acids long. The germline V and J ends were trimmed by 3 bases and 0 bases, with 21 bases remaining between them. In germline, CDR1 is SNHLY, CDR2 FYNNEI. The CDR3 region is CASSEGRLDRLYSGNTIYF. The CDR3 DNA reads TGTGCCAGCAGTGAGGGGAGGCTAGACAGGCTCTACTCTGGAAACACCATATATTTT. The complete variable domain, with remaining parts taken from reference TRBV2 and TRBJ1-3, reads EPEVTQTPSHQVTQMGQEVILRCVPISNHLYFYWYRQILGQKVEFLVSFYNNEISEKSEIFDDQFSVERPDGSNFTLKIRSTKLEDSAMYFCASSEGRLDRLYSGNTIYFGEGSWLTVV.

CDR3 bases: TGTGCCAGCAGCTCCTCGAACACCGGGGAGCTGTTTTTT. It is translated as CASSSSNTGELFF. This chain uses TRBV5-4 with TRBJ2-2; D is unclear. The germline gives CDR1 SGHNT, CDR2 YYREEE (reference sequence). CDR3 length: 13 residues. V was cut by 3 bases and J by 0 bases, with 3 bases left in between. Together with reference TRBV5-4 and TRBJ2-2, the CDR3 gives the full variable domain: ETGVTQSPTHLIKTRGQQVTLRCSSQSGHNTVSWYQQALGQGPQFIFQYYREEENGRGNFPPRFSGLQFPNYSSELNVNALELDDSALYLCASSSSNTGELFFGEGSRLTVL.

This chain links TRBV9 with TRBJ2-7; 9 nucleotides match TRBD1. The CDR3 spans 13 residues. Germline lookup yields CDR1 SGDLS and CDR2 YYNGEE. V was pared by 3 bases and J by 5 bases, with 3 bases of the junction left unmatched. CDR3 region: CASSGTGDNEQYF. The CDR3 nucleotides are TGTGCCAGCAGCGGGACAGGGGACAACGAGCAGTACTTC. The full variable domain, completed using reference TRBV9 and TRBJ2-7, is DSGVTQTPKHLITATGQRVTLRCSPRSGDLSVYWYQQSLDQGLQFLIQYYNGEERAKGNILERFSAQQFPDLHSELNLSSLELGDSALYFCASSGTGDNEQYFGPGTRLTVT.

This rearrangement joins TRBV15 to TRBJ2-2; TRBD2 matches at 9 bases. Germline lookup yields CDR1 LNHNV and CDR2 YYDKDF (reference sequence). V dropped 6 bases and J dropped 1; count of bases not matched to a gene: 12. The CDR3 extends over 18 amino acids. CDR3 in DNA: TGTGCCACCAGGGTCGGTGGTAGCGGGAGTTTGAACACCGGGGAGCTGTTTTTT. Encoded protein: CATRVGGSGSLNTGELFF.

J is TRBJ1-2 and V is TRBV13, with D possibly matching TRBD1 (6 bases). Trimming took 6 bases from V and 0 from J, leaving 17 bases between them. The CDR3 consists of 16 residues. The V gene's germline CDR1 is PRHDT and CDR2 FYEKMQ (reference sequence). Here the CDR3 DNA reads TGTGCCAGCAGGTTGATGGGGGCAGGGGCTAACTATGGCTACACCTTC. This encodes CASRLMGAGANYGYTF.

The genes are TRBV18 and TRBJ2-5; D may correspond to TRBD1 or TRBD2 (5 bases each). Germline CDR1 reads KGHSH; CDR2 reads LQKENI. V lost 3 bases, J lost 1 base, and 12 bases lay in between. The CDR3 is 15 amino acids. CDR3 sequence: CASSPPGPVQETQYF. The CDR3 DNA reads as TGTGCCAGCTCACCCCCGGGACCGGTCCAAGAGACCCAGTACTTC.

The chain couples TRBV4-1 to TRBJ2-5, with D unclear. Germline CDR1 MGHRA, CDR2 YSYEKL. The CDR3 contains 14 residues. The germline V and J ends were trimmed by 1 base and 1 base, with 7 bases remaining between them. The CDR3 coding sequence is TGCGCCAGCAGCCAAGGGGGTTTCCAAGAGACCCAGTACTTC. The encoded protein is CASSQGGFQETQYF.

The chain employs TRBV7-3 and TRBJ2-7; D remains ambiguous. V was cut by 1 base and J by 1 base, with 5 bases left in between. Per germline, CDR1 SGHTA and CDR2 FQGTGA. This CDR3 is built from 13 residues. CDR3 sequence reads: CASSLIGSYEQYF. CDR3 DNA sequence: TGTGCCAGCAGCTTAATTGGTTCCTACGAGCAGTACTTC.

This rearrangement joins TRBV4-1 to TRBJ1-1; TRBD1 is a possible D gene (5 bases). The CDR3 sequence is 14 residues long. V was shortened by 0 bases and J by 8 bases, with 13 bases between the two germline ends. The V gene's germline CDR1 is MGHRA and CDR2 YSYEKL. The CDR3 region has the DNA TGCGCCAGCAGCCAAGACGCAGGGCATCCCGAAGCTTTCTTT. Residues: CASSQDAGHPEAFF.

The rearrangement links TRBV7-9 to TRBJ1-1; D remains unclear. The CDR3 runs 16 residues. CDR1 and CDR2 (germline): SEHNR, FQNEAQ (reference sequence). V dropped 6 bases and J dropped 0 bases, with 17 bases sitting between them. The CDR3 DNA reads TGTGCCAGCAGTCTCTATGGAGGCAGTTTGAACACTGAAGCTTTCTTT. Translating it yields CASSLYGGSLNTEAFF.

This clone was counted once. The rearrangement uses TRBV14 and TRBJ1-2; D call uncertain. Germline loops: CDR1 SGHDN, CDR2 FVKESK. V lost 1 base to trimming and J lost 0 bases, with 3 bases between them. The CDR3 is made up of 13 amino acids. The CDR3 nucleotides are TGTGCCAGCAGCCAAGGCGCTAACTATGGCTACACCTTC. Translating gives CASSQGANYGYTF.

The chain carries TRBV12-5 and TRBJ2-1; 8 bases are shared with TRBD2. Germline V gives CDR1 LGHNT, CDR2 FRNRAP. The CDR3 is 14 amino acids. The V segment lost 6 bases and the J segment 7 bases; nucleotides outside the gene matches: 8. DNA for the CDR3: TGTGCTAGTGGCAATAGCGGGATAACAAATGAGCAGTTCTTC. Translated, it gives CASGNSGITNEQFF.

This sequence joins TRBV2 and TRBJ2-1, with TRBD2 matching over 9 bases. The V and J ends lost 3 bases and 3 bases, in that order; junction bases with no gene match: 3. The CDR3 spans 15 residues. Germline loops: CDR1 SNHLY, CDR2 FYNNEI. For the CDR3, the DNA is TGTGCCAGCAGTGACCTAGCGGGGAACTACAATGAGCAGTTCTTC. Protein: CASSDLAGNYNEQFF.

Written as DNA, the CDR3 is TGTGCCAGCAGCTCTGAACAGGGGTATGGCTACACCTTC. Encoded protein: CASSSEQGYGYTF. The chain carries TRBV11-2 and TRBJ1-2; 7 bases line up with TRBD1. The CDR3 contains 13 residues. CDR1 is SGHAT and CDR2 is FQNNGV in the germline V gene. The V gene end was trimmed by 4 bases and the J gene end by 5 bases; junction bases not matched to a gene: 4. Looking up the rest from reference TRBV11-2 and TRBJ1-2 gives the full variable domain: EAGVAQSPRYKIIEKRQSVAFWCNPISGHATLYWYQQILGQGPKLLIQFQNNGVVDDSQLPKDRFSAERLKGVDSTLKIQPAKLEDSAVYLCASSSEQGYGYTFGSGTRLTVV.

This clone was seen just once. Here the CDR3 reads CASSVGQGGGYTF. Here the CDR3 DNA reads TGCGCCAGCAGCGTGGGACAGGGTGGTGGCTACACCTTC. The chain combines TRBV5-1 with TRBJ1-2; 9 bases are shared with TRBD1. The V segment lost 4 bases and the J segment 7 bases; nucleotides outside the gene matches: 5. The germline V gene encodes CDR1 SGHRS and CDR2 YFSETQ. The CDR3 is made up of 13 amino acids.

The chain employs TRBV7-3 and TRBJ2-5, with TRBD2 matching over 8 bases. The CDR3 is made up of 16 amino acids. V lost 1 base and J lost 0; bases outside the gene matches: 4. Germline assignment: CDR1 SGHTA and CDR2 FQGTGA. CDR3 sequence: CASSLRPGGYQETQYF. The CDR3 DNA reads TGTGCCAGCAGCTTAAGACCGGGGGGGTACCAAGAGACCCAGTACTTC.

The V and J genes are TRBV18 and TRBJ1-1; maybe TRBD1 (5 bases). Between the trimmed V and J ends, which lost 3 bases and 0 bases, there was a span of 11 bases. CDR1 and CDR2 from the germline V gene are KGHSH and LQKENI. CDR3 length: 15 residues. The CDR3 coding sequence is TGTGCCAGCTCACCTCGACAGATAATGAACACTGAAGCTTTCTTT. Its protein is CASSPRQIMNTEAFF. Based on the CDR3 plus reference TRBV18 and TRBJ1-1, the full variable domain is NAGVMQNPRHLVRRRGQEARLRCSPMKGHSHVYWYRQLPEEGLKFMVYLQKENIIDESGMPKERFSAEFPKEGPSILRIQQVVRGDSAAYFCASSPRQIMNTEAFFGQGTRLTVV.

This clone has only a few counts. The gene calls are TRBV28 and TRBJ2-1, with D tentatively TRBD2 (5 bases). Germline CDR1 MDHEN, CDR2 SYDVKM. The CDR3 consists of 14 residues. Trimming stripped 7 bases from V and 2 bases from J, with 12 bases between. CDR3 sequence reads: CASTKPGTYNEQFF. CDR3 in DNA: TGTGCCAGCACAAAGCCCGGGACCTACAATGAGCAGTTCTTC.

The V and J genes are TRBV4-2 and TRBJ2-5; perhaps TRBD2 as D (5 bases). The CDR3 contains 13 residues. CDR1 LGHNA and CDR2 YNFKEQ come from the germline V gene. Trimming stripped 6 bases from V and 3 bases from J, with 11 bases between. CDR3 DNA sequence: TGTGCCAGCAGAGGTGAGGGCGAAGAGACCCAGTACTTC. Translating it yields CASRGEGEETQYF.

The V gene is TRBV6-6, the J gene TRBJ2-7; D might be TRBD1 (6 bases). Germline assignment: CDR1 MNHNY and CDR2 SVGAGI (reference sequence). V was shortened by 7 bases and J by 0 bases, with 16 bases between the two germline ends. This CDR3 has 15 residues. CDR3 sequence (DNA): TGTGCCAGCACCCGAATCACAGGGAGCTCCTACGAGCAGTACTTC. Encoded protein: CASTRITGSSYEQYF.